Sequencing of this T cell receptor (beta chain) was carried out in a study of cytomegalovirus exposure and HLA in healthy donors. Looking at the study overall: Ancestry clustering placed 81% of around 400 genotyped donors in the Caucasian-associated cluster.

The PCR used 60 Vbeta and 13 Jbeta primers. Some clones are missing from TCRdb's copy, which holds only in-frame ones; the method was immunoSEQ multiplex PCR. The data contain some 190,000 clones, 70% to 80% of them singletons. J lost 4 bases, V lost 7 bases, and 8 bases had no gene match. Germline V gene sequence: CDR1 LGHNA, CDR2 YNFKEQ. CDR3 length equals 15 residues. At collection, donors were nominally healthy, but unrecorded immune exposures were probable. This chain links TRBV4-2 with TRBJ2-2; 8 nucleotides align to TRBD1. The sample was PBMCs. This receptor was obtained from a man between 18 and 29 years old in good health and CMV-seronegative. As DNA, the CDR3 is TGTGCCAGCACCACTGGACAGGGTGGCACCGGGGAGCTGTTTTTT. Its protein is CASTTGQGGTGELFF.